Below, 10 T cell receptor beta chains from the same sample are listed, as sequenced in a study of cytomegalovirus exposure and HLA in healthy donors. Primers: 60 Vbeta forward and 13 Jbeta reverse. TCRdb's table, derived via immunoSEQ multiplex PCR, lists solely in-frame clones and lacks some. The repertoire includes 150,000 to 200,000 clones, around 83% of them detected once, and 0.9% to 1.2% sits in the top ten. Material: PBMCs. All receptors come from a middle-aged woman in good health and CMV-seronegative.

The genes are TRBV23-1 and TRBJ1-5; D not certain. TRBV23-1 is sorted into the ORF group, with uncertain function. V lost 3 bases and J lost 0, with 9 bases in between. The CDR3 is 15 residues long. The CDR3 region is CASSHHSDSNQPQHF. DNA of the CDR3: TGCGCCAGCAGTCATCATAGTGATAGCAATCAGCCCCAGCATTTT.

The chain combines TRBV9 with TRBJ2-2; D gene ambiguous. V gave up 4 bases and J gave up 7 bases, with 8 bases separating them. CDR3 length: 12 amino acids. The germline CDR1 and CDR2 sequences are SGDLS and YYNGEE. DNA for the CDR3: TGTGCCAGCAGCCTCCCGTACGGGGAGCTGTTTTTT. Translation gives CASSLPYGELFF. Filled out from reference TRBV9 and TRBJ2-2, the complete variable domain reads DSGVTQTPKHLITATGQRVTLRCSPRSGDLSVYWYQQSLDQGLQFLIQYYNGEERAKGNILERFSAQQFPDLHSELNLSSLELGDSALYFCASSLPYGELFFGEGSRLTVL.

This clone has just one count. J is TRBJ1-1 and V is TRBV10-3, with TRBD1 matching 7 bases. V dropped 0 bases and J dropped 5; count of bases not matched to a gene: 6. The germline V gene has CDR1 ENHRY and CDR2 SYGVKD. This CDR3 spans 15 amino acids. CDR3 nucleotide sequence: TGTGCCATCAGTGAGTCTGTGGCAGGGGGAACTGAAGCTTTCTTT. This sequence encodes CAISESVAGGTEAFF.

The genes are TRBV12-5 and TRBJ2-5, with a possible D match to TRBD1 (5 bases). Trimming shortened V by 5 bases and J by 1 base, and 8 bases separated the two germline ends. The CDR3 is made up of 13 amino acids. CDR1 is LGHNT, CDR2 FRNRAP, per germline. In DNA, the CDR3 is TGTGCTAGTGGTATAGGGGCCCAAGAGACCCAGTACTTC. Translation gives CASGIGAQETQYF.

The chain recombines TRBV11-3 with TRBJ2-1, with D perhaps matching TRBD2 (5 bases). Trimming shortened V by 5 bases and J by 9 bases, and 8 bases separated the two germline ends. Germline assignment: CDR1 SGHNT and CDR2 YENEEA. The CDR3 length is 11 residues. CDR3 protein: CASSPEGEQFF. CDR3 coding DNA: TGTGCCAGCAGCCCCGAGGGTGAGCAGTTCTTC.

The chain joins TRBV6-6 to TRBJ2-6; perhaps TRBD1 as D (6 bases). V dropped 6 bases and J dropped 4 bases, with 10 bases sitting between them. The germline CDR1 and CDR2 sequences are MNHNY and SVGAGI (reference sequence). The CDR3 extends over 14 amino acids. The CDR3 loop is CASRQGPGANVLTF. The CDR3 nucleotides read TGTGCCAGCAGACAGGGACCCGGGGCCAACGTCCTGACTTTC.

The chain is built from TRBV7-2 and TRBJ2-7; D perhaps matches TRBD2 (6 bases). Germline V gives CDR1 SGHTA, CDR2 FQGNSA. The CDR3 covers 14 residues. Trimming left V 2 bases short and J 4 bases short, with 12 bases between. CDR3 sequence: CASSLMRESYEQYF. DNA for the CDR3: TGTGCCAGCAGCTTAATGCGGGAATCGTACGAGCAGTACTTC.

The genes are TRBV30 and TRBJ1-5; no definite D call. In germline, CDR1 is GTSNPN, CDR2 SVGIG (reference sequence). The V and J ends lost 0 bases and 6 bases respectively, with 9 bases between them. This CDR3 contains 13 residues. The CDR3 here is CAWSVAGSQPQHF. The CDR3 region has the DNA TGTGCCTGGAGTGTAGCGGGAAGTCAGCCCCAGCATTTT.

The V and J genes are TRBV19 and TRBJ2-1; TRBD2 matches 10 bases. This CDR3 is 15 amino acids long. CDR1 is LNHDA, CDR2 SQIVND, per germline (reference sequence). V gave up 7 bases and J gave up 7 bases; unmatched junction bases: 10. Written as DNA, the CDR3 is TGTGCCAGTACCCCAGCGGGAGGGCCGAGGAATGAGCAGTTCTTC. The encoded protein is CASTPAGGPRNEQFF.

The chain is built from TRBV18 and TRBJ2-5, with 13 bases fitting TRBD2. The last part of the DNA fits TRBJ2-7 better; the J call may be wrong. The CDR3 loop spans 16 amino acids. Germline lookup yields CDR1 KGHSH and CDR2 LQKENI. CDR3 amino acids: CASSPRLAGGTHEQYF. The CDR3 DNA sequence: TGTGCCAGCTCACCACGACTAGCGGGAGGCACCCACGAGCAGTACTTC.